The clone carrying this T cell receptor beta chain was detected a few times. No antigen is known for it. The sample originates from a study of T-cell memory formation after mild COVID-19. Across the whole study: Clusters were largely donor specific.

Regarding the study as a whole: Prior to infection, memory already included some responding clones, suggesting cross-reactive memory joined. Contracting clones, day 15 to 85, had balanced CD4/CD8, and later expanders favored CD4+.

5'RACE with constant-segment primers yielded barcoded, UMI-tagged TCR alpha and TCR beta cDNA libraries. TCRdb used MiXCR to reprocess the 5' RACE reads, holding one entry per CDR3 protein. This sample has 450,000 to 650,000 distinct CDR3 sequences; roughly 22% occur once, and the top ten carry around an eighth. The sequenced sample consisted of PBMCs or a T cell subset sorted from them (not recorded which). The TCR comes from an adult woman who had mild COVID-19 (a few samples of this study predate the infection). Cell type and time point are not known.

In nucleotides, the CDR3 is TGTGCCAGCAGCCCGGGAAGGGGACGCATCGAGCAGTACTTC. Protein product: CASSPGRGRIEQYF. V gene TRBV7-9 combines with J gene TRBJ2-7; D may correspond to TRBD1 or TRBD2 (5 bases each). Between the trimmed V and J ends, which lost 5 bases and 6 bases, there was a span of 17 bases. Germline loops: CDR1 SEHNR, CDR2 FQNEAQ (reference sequence). The CDR3 consists of 14 residues.